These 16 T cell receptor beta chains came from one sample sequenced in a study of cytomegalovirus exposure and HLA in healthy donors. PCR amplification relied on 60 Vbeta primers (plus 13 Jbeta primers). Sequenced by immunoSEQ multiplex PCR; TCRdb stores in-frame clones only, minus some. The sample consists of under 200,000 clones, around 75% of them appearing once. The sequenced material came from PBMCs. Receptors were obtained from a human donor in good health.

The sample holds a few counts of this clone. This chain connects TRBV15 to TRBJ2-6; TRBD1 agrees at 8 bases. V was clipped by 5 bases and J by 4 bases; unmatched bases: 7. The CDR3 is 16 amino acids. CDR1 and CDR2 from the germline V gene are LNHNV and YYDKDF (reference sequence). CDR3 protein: CATSGRQGSGANVLTF. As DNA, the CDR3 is TGTGCCACCAGCGGACGACAGGGGTCCGGGGCCAACGTCCTGACTTTC.

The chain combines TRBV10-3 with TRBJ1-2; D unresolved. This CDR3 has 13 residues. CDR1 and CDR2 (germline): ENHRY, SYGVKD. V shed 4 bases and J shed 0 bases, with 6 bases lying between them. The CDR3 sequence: CAISGTANYGYTF. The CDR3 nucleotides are TGTGCCATCAGTGGAACAGCTAACTATGGCTACACCTTC.

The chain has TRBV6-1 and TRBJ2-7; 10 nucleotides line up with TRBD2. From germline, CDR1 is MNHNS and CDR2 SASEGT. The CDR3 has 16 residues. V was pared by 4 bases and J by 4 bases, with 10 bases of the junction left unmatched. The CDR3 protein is CASSVWSGGAGYEQYF. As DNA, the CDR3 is TGTGCCAGCAGTGTTTGGAGCGGGGGGGCTGGTTACGAGCAGTACTTC.

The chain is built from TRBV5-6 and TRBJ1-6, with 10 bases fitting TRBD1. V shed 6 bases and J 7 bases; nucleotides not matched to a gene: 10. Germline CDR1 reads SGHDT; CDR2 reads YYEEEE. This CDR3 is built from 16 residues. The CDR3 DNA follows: TGTGCCAGCACCCCGAACCAGGACAGGGGGAATTCACCCCTCCACTTT. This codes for CASTPNQDRGNSPLHF.

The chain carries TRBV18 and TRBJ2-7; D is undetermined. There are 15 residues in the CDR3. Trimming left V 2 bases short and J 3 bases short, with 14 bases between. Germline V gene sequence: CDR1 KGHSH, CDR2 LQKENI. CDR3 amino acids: CASSPSAGISYEQYF. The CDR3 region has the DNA TGTGCCAGCTCACCATCTGCAGGTATCAGCTACGAGCAGTACTTC.

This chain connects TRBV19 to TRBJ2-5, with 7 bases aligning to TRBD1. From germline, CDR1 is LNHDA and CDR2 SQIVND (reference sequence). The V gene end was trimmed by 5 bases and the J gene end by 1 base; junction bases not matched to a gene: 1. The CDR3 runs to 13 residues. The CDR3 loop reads CASSGTAQETQYF. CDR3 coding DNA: TGTGCCAGTAGTGGGACAGCCCAAGAGACCCAGTACTTC.

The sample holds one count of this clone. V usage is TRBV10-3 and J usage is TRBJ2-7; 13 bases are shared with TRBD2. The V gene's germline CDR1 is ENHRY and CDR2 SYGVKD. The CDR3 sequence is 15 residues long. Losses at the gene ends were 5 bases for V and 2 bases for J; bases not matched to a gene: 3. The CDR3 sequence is CAISPTSGGTYEQYF. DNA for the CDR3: TGTGCCATCAGTCCGACTAGCGGGGGGACCTACGAGCAGTACTTC.

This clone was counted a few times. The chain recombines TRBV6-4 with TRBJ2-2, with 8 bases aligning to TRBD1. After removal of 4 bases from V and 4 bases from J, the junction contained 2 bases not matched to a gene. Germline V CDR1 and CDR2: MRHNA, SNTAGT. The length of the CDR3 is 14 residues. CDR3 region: CASSGQGSTGELFF. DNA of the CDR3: TGTGCCAGCAGTGGACAGGGGAGCACCGGGGAGCTGTTTTTT.

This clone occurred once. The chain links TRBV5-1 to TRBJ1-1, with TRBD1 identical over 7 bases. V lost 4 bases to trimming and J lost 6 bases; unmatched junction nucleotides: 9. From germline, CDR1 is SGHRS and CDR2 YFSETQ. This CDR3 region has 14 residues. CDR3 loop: CASSLSRQGAEAFF. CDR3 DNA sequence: TGCGCCAGCAGCCTCTCAAGACAGGGCGCTGAAGCTTTCTTT. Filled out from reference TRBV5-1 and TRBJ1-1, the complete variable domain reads KAGVTQTPRYLIKTRGQQVTLSCSPISGHRSVSWYQQTPGQGLQFLFEYFSETQRNKGNFPGRFSGRQFSNSRSEMNVSTLELGDSALYLCASSLSRQGAEAFFGQGTRLTVV.

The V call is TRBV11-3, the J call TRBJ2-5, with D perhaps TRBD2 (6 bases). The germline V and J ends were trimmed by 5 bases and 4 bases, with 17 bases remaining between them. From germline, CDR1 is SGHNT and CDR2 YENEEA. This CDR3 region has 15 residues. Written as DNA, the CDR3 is TGTGCCAGCAGCGTTTTTGGAGGGGTGTTAGAGACCCAGTACTTC. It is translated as CASSVFGGVLETQYF.

This CDR3 reads CASSLTQNNQPQHF. Written as DNA, the CDR3 is TGTGCCAGCAGTTTAACCCAGAATAATCAGCCCCAGCATTTT. The V and J genes are TRBV27 and TRBJ1-5; D is unresolved. Trimming took 2 bases from V and 4 from J, leaving 9 bases between them. The CDR3 has 14 residues. CDR1 and CDR2 (germline): MNHEY, SMNVEV (reference sequence).

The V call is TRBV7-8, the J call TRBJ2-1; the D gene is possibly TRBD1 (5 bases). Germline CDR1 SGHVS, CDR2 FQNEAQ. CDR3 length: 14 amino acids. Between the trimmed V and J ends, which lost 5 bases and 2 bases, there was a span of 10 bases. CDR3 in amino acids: CASSQDSPYNEQFF. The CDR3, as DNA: TGTGCCAGCAGCCAAGACAGCCCCTACAATGAGCAGTTCTTC. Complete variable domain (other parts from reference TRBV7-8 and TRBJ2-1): GAGVSQSPRYKVAKRGQDVALRCDPISGHVSLFWYQQALGQGPEFLTYFQNEAQLDKSGLPSDRFFAERPEGSVSTLKIQRTQQEDSAVYLCASSQDSPYNEQFFGPGTRLTVL.

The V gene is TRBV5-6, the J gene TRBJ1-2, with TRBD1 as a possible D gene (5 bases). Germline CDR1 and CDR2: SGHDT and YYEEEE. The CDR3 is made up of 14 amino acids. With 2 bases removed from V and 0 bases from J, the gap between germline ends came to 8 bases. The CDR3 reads CASSFRVTNYGYTF. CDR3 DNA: TGTGCCAGCAGCTTCAGGGTTACTAACTATGGCTACACCTTC.

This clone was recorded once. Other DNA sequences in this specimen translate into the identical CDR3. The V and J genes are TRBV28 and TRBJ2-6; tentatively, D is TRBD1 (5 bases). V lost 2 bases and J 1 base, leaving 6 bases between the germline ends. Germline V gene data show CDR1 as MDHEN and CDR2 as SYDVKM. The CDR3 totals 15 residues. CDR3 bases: TGTGCCAGCAGTTTACCAGGGTCTGGGGCCAACGTCCTGACTTTC. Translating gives CASSLPGSGANVLTF.

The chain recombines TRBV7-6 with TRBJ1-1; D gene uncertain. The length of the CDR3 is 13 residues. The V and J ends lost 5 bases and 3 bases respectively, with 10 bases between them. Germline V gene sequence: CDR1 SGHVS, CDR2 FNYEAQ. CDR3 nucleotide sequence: TGTGCCAGCAGCCTCCGGGGAGACACTGAAGCTTTCTTT. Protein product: CASSLRGDTEAFF.

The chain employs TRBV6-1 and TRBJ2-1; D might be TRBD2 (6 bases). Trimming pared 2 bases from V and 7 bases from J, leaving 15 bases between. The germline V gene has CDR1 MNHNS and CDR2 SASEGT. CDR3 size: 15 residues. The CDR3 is CASSENLGRNNEQFF. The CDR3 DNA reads TGTGCCAGCAGTGAAAACCTGGGGAGGAATAATGAGCAGTTCTTC.